The sequence of this TCR beta chain was determined in a study of blood T cells in healthy people across ages. Findings and limits, study-wide: Naive T cell percentage showed a strong correlation with TCR beta diversity.

V lost 6 bases and J lost 0, with 15 bases in between. Germline CDR1 is MNHNY and CDR2 is SVGAGI (reference sequence). This CDR3 contains 15 residues. In this sample, this clonotype turned up a few times. Its antigen is unknown. Through a sample-barcoded 5' primer and a J-beta primer mix, a second PCR was run for roughly 7 to 12 cycles. Tagging of each cDNA molecule was performed by a template-switch adaptor with 12 random nucleotides. TCRdb re-called the 5' RACE reads through MiXCR, storing one row per CDR3 protein. The table includes 890,000 or so distinct CDR3 sequences, less than 80% detected once.

Material: blood. The J gene is TRBJ2-7, the V gene TRBV6-6; maybe TRBD1 (6 bases). This sequence was found in a young man in good health. The CDR3 nucleotides are TGTGCCAGCAGCTCCGAGGCAGGGGTCTCCTACGAGCAGTACTTC. It encodes CASSSEAGVSYEQYF.